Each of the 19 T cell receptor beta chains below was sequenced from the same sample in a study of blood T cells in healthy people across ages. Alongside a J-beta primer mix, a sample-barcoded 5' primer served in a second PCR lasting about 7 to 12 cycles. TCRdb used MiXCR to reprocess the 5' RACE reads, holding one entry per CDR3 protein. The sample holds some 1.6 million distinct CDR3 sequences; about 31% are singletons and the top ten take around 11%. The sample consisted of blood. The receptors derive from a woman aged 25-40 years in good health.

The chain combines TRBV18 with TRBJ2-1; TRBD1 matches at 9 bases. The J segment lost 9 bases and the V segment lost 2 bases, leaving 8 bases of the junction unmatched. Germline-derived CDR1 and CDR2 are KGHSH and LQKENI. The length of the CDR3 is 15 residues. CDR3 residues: CASSPWTGDNGEQFF. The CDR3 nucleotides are TGTGCCAGCTCACCATGGACAGGGGATAATGGTGAGCAGTTCTTC.

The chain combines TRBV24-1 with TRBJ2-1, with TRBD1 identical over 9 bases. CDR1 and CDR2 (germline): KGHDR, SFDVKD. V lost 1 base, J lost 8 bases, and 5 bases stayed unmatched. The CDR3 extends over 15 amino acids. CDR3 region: CATSDLGTGSDEQFF. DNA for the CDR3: TGTGCCACCAGTGATTTAGGGACAGGGTCGGATGAGCAGTTCTTC.

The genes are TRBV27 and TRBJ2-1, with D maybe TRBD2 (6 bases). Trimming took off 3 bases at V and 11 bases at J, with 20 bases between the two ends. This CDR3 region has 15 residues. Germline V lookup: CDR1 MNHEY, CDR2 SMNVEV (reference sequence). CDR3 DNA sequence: TGTGCCAGCAGTTTGTCTAGCGCCGGGGTAGGTCAGCAGTTCTTC. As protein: CASSLSSAGVGQQFF.

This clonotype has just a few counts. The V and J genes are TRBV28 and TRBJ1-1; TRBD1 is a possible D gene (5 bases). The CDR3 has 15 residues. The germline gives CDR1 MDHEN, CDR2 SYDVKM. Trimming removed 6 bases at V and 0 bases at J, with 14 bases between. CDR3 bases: TGTGCCAGCAGCAACTACAGGACCCTGAACACTGAAGCTTTCTTT. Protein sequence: CASSNYRTLNTEAFF.

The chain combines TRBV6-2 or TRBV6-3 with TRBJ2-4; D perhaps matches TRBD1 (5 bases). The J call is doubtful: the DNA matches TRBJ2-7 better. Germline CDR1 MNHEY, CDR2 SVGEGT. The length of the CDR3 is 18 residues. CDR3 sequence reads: CASSSNPGDRERACEQYF. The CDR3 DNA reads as TGTGCCAGCAGTTCCAATCCGGGTGACAGAGAAAGGGCCTGCGAGCAGTACTTC.

As DNA, the CDR3 is TGTGCCAGCAGCTCTCTAGCGGGCGGGGACCAGTACTTC. Translated: CASSSLAGGDQYF. This sequence joins TRBV7-9 and TRBJ2-7; 8 positions agree with TRBD2. The germline CDR1 and CDR2 sequences are SEHNR and FQNEAQ (reference sequence). Unmatched junction bases numbered 9, after V lost 4 bases and J lost 10 bases. The CDR3 extends over 13 amino acids.

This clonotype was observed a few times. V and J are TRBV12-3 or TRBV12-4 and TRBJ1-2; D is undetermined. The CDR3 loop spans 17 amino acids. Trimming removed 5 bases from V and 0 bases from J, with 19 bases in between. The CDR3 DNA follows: TGTGCCAGCAGTACATCCGGTTGGGAAGCGGCTAACTATGGCTACACCTTC. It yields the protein CASSTSGWEAANYGYTF.

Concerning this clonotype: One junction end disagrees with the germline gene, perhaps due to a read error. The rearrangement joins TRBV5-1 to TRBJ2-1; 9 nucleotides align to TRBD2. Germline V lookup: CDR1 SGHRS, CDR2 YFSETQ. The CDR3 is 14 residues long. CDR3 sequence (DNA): TGCGCCAGCAGCTCGGGACTAGCTAACAATGGGCAGTTCTTC. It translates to CASSSGLANNGQFF.

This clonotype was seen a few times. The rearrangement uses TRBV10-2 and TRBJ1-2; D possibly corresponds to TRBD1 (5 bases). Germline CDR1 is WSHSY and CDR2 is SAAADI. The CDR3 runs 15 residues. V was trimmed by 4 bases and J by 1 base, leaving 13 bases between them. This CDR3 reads CASSGDSGLNYGYTF. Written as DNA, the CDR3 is TGCGCCAGCAGTGGTGACAGTGGCCTTAACTATGGCTACACCTTC.

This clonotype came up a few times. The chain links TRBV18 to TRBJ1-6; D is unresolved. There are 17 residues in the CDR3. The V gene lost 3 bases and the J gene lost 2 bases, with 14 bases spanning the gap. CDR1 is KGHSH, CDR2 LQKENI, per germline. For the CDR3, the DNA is TGTGCCAGCTCACCTTTGGCAGCGGAAACCTATAATTCACCCCTCCACTTT. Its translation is CASSPLAAETYNSPLHF.

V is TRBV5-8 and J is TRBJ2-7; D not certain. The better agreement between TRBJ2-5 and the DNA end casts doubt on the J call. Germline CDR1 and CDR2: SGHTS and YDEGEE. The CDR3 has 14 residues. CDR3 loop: CASSLAVTKETQYF. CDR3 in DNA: TGTGCCAGCAGCTTGGCGGTAACTAAAGAGACCCAGTACTTC.

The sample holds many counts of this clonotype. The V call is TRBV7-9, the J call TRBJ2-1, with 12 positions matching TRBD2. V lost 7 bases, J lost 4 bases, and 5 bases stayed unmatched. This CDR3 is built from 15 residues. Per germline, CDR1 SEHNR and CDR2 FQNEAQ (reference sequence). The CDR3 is CASILAGGPYNEQFF. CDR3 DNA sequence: TGTGCCAGCATCCTAGCGGGAGGGCCTTACAATGAGCAGTTCTTC.

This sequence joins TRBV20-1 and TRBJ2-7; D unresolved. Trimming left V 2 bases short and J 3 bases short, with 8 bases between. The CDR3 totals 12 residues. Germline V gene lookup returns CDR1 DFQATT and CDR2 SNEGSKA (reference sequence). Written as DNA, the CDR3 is TGCAGTGCTAGATATGAAGGCTACGAGCAGTACTTC. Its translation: CSARYEGYEQYF.

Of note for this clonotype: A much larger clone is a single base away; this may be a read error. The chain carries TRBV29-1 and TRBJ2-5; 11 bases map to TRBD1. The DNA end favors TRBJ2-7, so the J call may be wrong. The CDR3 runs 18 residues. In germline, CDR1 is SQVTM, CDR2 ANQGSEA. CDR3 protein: CSVFDPGQGVVLEAEQYF. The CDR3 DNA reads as TGCAGCGTTTTCGATCCGGGACAGGGGGTGGTATTGGAGGCCGAGCAGTACTTC.

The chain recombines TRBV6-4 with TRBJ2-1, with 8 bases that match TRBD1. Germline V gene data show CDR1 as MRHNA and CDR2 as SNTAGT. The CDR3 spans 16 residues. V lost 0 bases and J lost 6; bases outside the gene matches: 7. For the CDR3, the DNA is TGTGCCAGCAGTGACTCGAGGGGGCAGGGGGCCAATGAGCAGTTCTTC. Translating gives CASSDSRGQGANEQFF.

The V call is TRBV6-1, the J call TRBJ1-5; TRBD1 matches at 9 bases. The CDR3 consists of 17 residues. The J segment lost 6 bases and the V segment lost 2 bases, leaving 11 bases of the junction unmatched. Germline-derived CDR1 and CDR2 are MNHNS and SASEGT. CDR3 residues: CASSEPQGQGIRQPQHF. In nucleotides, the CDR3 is TGTGCCAGCAGTGAACCGCAGGGACAGGGAATCCGTCAGCCCCAGCATTTT.

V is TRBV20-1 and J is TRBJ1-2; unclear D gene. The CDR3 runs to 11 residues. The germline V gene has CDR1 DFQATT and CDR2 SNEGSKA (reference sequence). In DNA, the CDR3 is TGCAGCTTACTAACAGTCTCTGGCTACACCTTC. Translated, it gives CSLLTVSGYTF.

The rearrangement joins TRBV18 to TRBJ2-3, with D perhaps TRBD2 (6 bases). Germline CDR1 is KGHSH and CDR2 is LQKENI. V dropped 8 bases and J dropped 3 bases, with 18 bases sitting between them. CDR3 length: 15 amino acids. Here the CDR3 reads CASRRAAAGTDTQYF. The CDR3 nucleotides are TGTGCCAGCCGGCGGGCAGCCGCGGGGACAGATACGCAGTATTTT.

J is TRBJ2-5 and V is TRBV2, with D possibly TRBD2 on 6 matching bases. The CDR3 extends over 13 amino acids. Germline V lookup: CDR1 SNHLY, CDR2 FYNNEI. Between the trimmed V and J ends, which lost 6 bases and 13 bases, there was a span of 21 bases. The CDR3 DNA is TGTGCCAGCAGGAACCCCGGGACTCTGGGTGGGTACTTC. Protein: CASRNPGTLGGYF. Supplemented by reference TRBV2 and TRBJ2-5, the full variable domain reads EPEVTQTPSHQVTQMGQEVILRCVPISNHLYFYWYRQILGQKVEFLVSFYNNEISEKSEIFDDQFSVERPDGSNFTLKIRSTKLEDSAMYFCASRNPGTLGGYFGPGTRLLVL.